This TCR beta chain is drawn from a study of CD8 T cells in ankylosing spondylitis (dated by TCRdb to about 2017). Study-level background: To find TCR variants linked to disease, the study profiled T cell receptor beta repertoires in ankylosing spondylitis patients and healthy donors. The whole study cohort included 85 to 120 healthy donors and 25 ankylosing spondylitis patients. Peripheral blood was sampled, and synovial fluid was additionally collected from ankylosing spondylitis patients. Results and caveats for the whole study, not just this receptor: The disease-linked clones were reported to be significantly enriched in matched synovial fluid samples from ankylosing spondylitis patients. Some of the motif variants had been reported before in the synovial fluid and blood of reactive arthritis patients, a finding that suggests common disease-initiation mechanisms. Blood from ankylosing spondylitis patients appeared to be characterized by a TCR beta motif made up of about 8 highly homologous amino acid variants. A CD8+ phenotype was shown by the disease-linked clones, which were found at relatively low frequencies in peripheral blood.

On this clonotype: Its antigen is unknown. No base quality values were provided; no much bigger clone lies one nucleotide off.

These reads were obtained on an Illumina HiSeq 2500. TCR beta libraries were prepared by quantitative 5'-RACE with molecular barcodes. The authors' analysis ran thus. To identify disease-linked TCR variants, a new computational method was used, one built on a probabilistic model of VDJ rearrangement. In-frame beta chains were kept once TCRdb had trimmed the public reads at Q25 with fastp and called clones with MiXCR. Here each entry gathers all rows of one CDR3 protein and keeps the most common genes and DNA. It is TCRdb's table, rather than the study itself, that gives the V and J calls and clone size. In this sample the table shows approximately 240,000 distinct CDR3 sequences, 24% of which occur a single time. The ten most abundant clones make up over 0.55% of the sample. The germline V gene provides CDR1 ENHRY and CDR2 SYGVKD. The CDR3 sequence holds 15 residues, the cysteine and phenylalanine included. The read is trimmed to its CDR3 DNA, 45 bases read in frame from base 1. V is cut by 0 bases and J by 2 bases, and the space between the germline ends is 10 bases.

This clonotype originated in a male donor with ankylosing spondylitis or in good health (not recorded which). The sequence links TRBV10-3 to TRBJ1-2, with an unclear D gene assignment. The specimen was blood, either unsorted or a sorted T cell fraction (not recorded which). Here is the DNA: TGTGCCATCAGTGAGTCGGTAGGAAGGAACTATGGCTACACCTTC. This yields the protein CAISESVGRNYGYTF.